This TCR beta chain appears in the sequencing data of a study of shared clonotypes between healthy human individuals. Study summary: CD4 naive and memory got three plates each, CD8 naive two, CD8 memory one.

CD4+ cells underwent separation, giving CD45RA+ naive and CD45RA-negative memory subsets. On this clone itself: What it recognizes is unknown.

Profiling relied on immunoSEQ multiplex PCR, and the TCRdb table lists in-frame clones only, not all of them. This table holds 2 million to 2.5 million clones, approximately 96% found once. Study-wide findings and caveats: A generally larger estimated richness was seen in naive subsets than in memory subsets.

The TCR originated in a man aged 18-30 years in good health. Sequencing was performed on naive CD4+ T cells sorted from blood. Indicated subset: CD45RA+ positively selected.

CDR3 in amino acids: CASTNTRGWLNQPQHF. DNA for the CDR3: TGTGCCAGCACCAACACCCGCGGCTGGCTTAATCAGCCCCAGCATTTT. This chain joins TRBV2 and TRBJ1-5, with D hard to call. V lost 7 bases to trimming and J lost 4 bases, with 20 bases between them. The CDR3 extends over 16 amino acids. Germline CDR1 SNHLY, CDR2 FYNNEI.